This T cell receptor (beta chain) was sequenced in a study of graft-versus-host responses after intestinal transplantation (dated by TCRdb to about 2021). At the level of the whole study: Recipients received multivisceral, liver-intestinal, or isolated intestinal transplants. Every recipient was given anti-thymocyte globulin induction, then maintenance tacrolimus and steroids for two to three years. After intestinal transplantation, graft-versus-host and host-versus-graft alloreactive T cell clones were followed in the graft, circulation and bone marrow using bulk TCR-beta CDR3 sequencing. To identify alloreactive clones, pre-transplant mixed lymphocyte reaction products were sequenced and compared with unstimulated pre-transplant donor and recipient T cells. The cohort enrolled 24 intestinal transplant recipients including one retransplant, and 3 patients lacking pretransplant specimens were excluded. A peak of at least 4% donor T cells among recipient peripheral blood mononuclear cells was the definition used for donor T cell macrochimerism. Instead of going to the commercial service, samples from a few later patients were sequenced in-house on an Illumina MiSeq and processed with MiXCR.

Beyond this particular receptor, the publication reports: High GvH to HvG T cell clonal ratios were observed in the allografts of patients with donor T cell macrochimerism. Early after transplant, declines in HvG clones were associated with peak levels of circulating GvH clones. GvH clones turned up in recipient bone marrow, with some appearing earlier in ileal mucosa or blood, a pattern consistent with an intestinal mucosal origin. The conclusions were limited by the relatively low number and heterogeneity of the intestinal transplant patients.

According to the study, the label for this sample's time point signals: cells obtained before transplantation from donor or recipient. CD3+CD4+ and CD3+CD8+ populations were FACS-sorted from unstimulated pre-transplant donor and recipient cells taken from spleen or lymph nodes. Relative to germline, V is 2 bases shorter and J is 5 bases shorter, with 15 bases between their ends. The germline V gene specifies MDHEN as CDR1 and SYDVKM as CDR2. Taken from cysteine to phenylalanine, the CDR3 has 15 residues. CDR3 DNA only is kept here, 45 bases in frame from base 1. Library creation used the immunoSEQ multiplex PCR assay. For most patients, genomic DNA was isolated with the Qiagen DNeasy Blood and Tissue Kit and shipped frozen to Adaptive Biotechnologies for TCR sequencing. For most patients, genomic DNA was subjected to high-throughput TCR-beta CDR3 sequencing by Adaptive Biotechnologies. For the original study's pipeline: Adaptive's ImmunoSEQ software was the source of the TCR sequencing data for about 18 patients, while a few other patients were processed with MiXCR and VDJtools. To correct CD4 versus CD8 sorting errors, sequences present in both subsets at a frequency ratio below 5:1 were removed. CDR3 nucleotide sequences shared between donor and recipient were removed because their origin could not be assigned. Alloreactive clones required at least 2-fold expansion over unstimulated cells and minimum CFSE-low frequency of 0.002% (template counts) or 0.001% (read counts). Mappable clones were those detected in sequenced pre-transplant spleen, lymph node, or MLR CFSE-low populations of the donor or recipient. Cumulative frequency of alloreactive clones was calculated as a percentage of all sequences weighted by copy number. TCRdb provides this immuneACCESS table in a form limited to in-frame rearrangements. Some clones are lacking; in checked studies, under half of them reflect an unresolved V gene, and why the rest are absent is not known. D and trimming come from the DNA, and the V and J calls and clone size come from that table. The sample records more than 65,000 clones, nearly 85% of which are singletons. The top ten constitute about 0.4% of the sample.

Note on this clone: Its antigen target is currently unknown. Base-call qualities are not available, and no considerably larger clone is one nucleotide away.

The rearrangement combines TRBV28 with TRBJ1-1; matching of 5 bases hints at TRBD1 as the D gene. The sequencing here drew on unstimulated CD4+ T cells sorted from spleen or lymph node cells, taken before transplant. The source is a human donor who was the organ donor for an intestinal transplant. The CDR3 in this case is CASSLGAVALTEAFF. The DNA sequence is as follows: TGTGCCAGCAGTTTAGGGGCGGTAGCTTTAACTGAAGCTTTCTTT.